This passage covers 15 T cell receptor beta chains from one sample sequenced in a study of T cells in Graves' hyperthyroidism and ophthalmopathy. RNA transcripts were the template for amplifying TCR beta CDR3 regions. Researchers ran a first-round RT-PCR on the TCR CDR3 using the HTBI primer set. MiXCR, run by TCRdb on the multiplex PCR reads, gives a single entry per CDR3 protein. Seen here are under 400,000 distinct CDR3 sequences, over 15% observed once, and the top ten hold around 54%. Sequenced: blood. The source is a woman aged 45 to 65 with Graves' hyperthyroidism.

On this clonotype itself: The final CDR3 position lacks the conserved phenylalanine or tryptophan, pointing to a likely read error. The chain combines TRBV7-9 with TRBJ2-1; 9 bases are shared with TRBD1. Germline V lookup: CDR1 SEHNR, CDR2 FQNEAQ (reference sequence). CDR3 length: 15 residues. V lost 4 bases and J lost 6; bases outside the gene matches: 7. The CDR3 spells CASSSAGTGPNEQFL. The CDR3 DNA reads as TGTGCCAGCAGCTCCGCGGGGACAGGGCCCAATGAGCAGTTCCTC.

This clonotype was detected a few times. The chain recombines TRBV11-2 with TRBJ2-6, with D tentatively TRBD1 (6 bases). The V end was cut by 1 base, the J end by 0 bases, with 10 bases between. In germline, CDR1 is SGHAT, CDR2 FQNNGV. The CDR3 has 17 residues. CDR3 amino acids: CASSLGGGNSGANVLTF. CDR3 sequence (DNA): TGTGCCAGCAGCTTAGGAGGGGGAAACTCTGGGGCCAACGTCCTGACTTTC.

The rearrangement uses TRBV7-8 and TRBJ1-5, with D perhaps TRBD1 (5 bases). Per germline, CDR1 SGHVS and CDR2 FQNEAQ. V shed 5 bases and J shed 0 bases, with 20 bases lying between them. The CDR3 is made up of 18 amino acids. The CDR3 DNA follows: TGTGCCAGCAGCCCCGGTTGGGGCAGGGCGTTTAGCAATCAGCCCCAGCATTTT. Encoded protein: CASSPGWGRAFSNQPQHF.

The chain carries TRBV19 and TRBJ1-1; D is ambiguous. The CDR3 runs 12 residues. Germline CDR1 reads LNHDA; CDR2 reads SQIVND (reference sequence). Trimming pared 7 bases from V and 8 bases from J, leaving 14 bases between. CDR3 sequence reads: CASTSVREEAFF. CDR3 bases: TGTGCCAGTACGTCTGTCCGGGAGGAAGCTTTCTTT.

V gene TRBV10-3 combines with J gene TRBJ1-2; no definite D call. This CDR3 is built from 13 residues. The V and J ends lost 10 bases and 1 base respectively, with 13 bases between them. The germline gives CDR1 ENHRY, CDR2 SYGVKD. The CDR3: CATSPGHNYGYTF. The CDR3 DNA is TGTGCCACCTCCCCGGGTCATAACTATGGCTACACCTTC.

CDR3 bases: TGCAGTGCTAAGGATGGTAGGACCGGGGAGCTGTTTTTT. Amino acids: CSAKDGRTGELFF. V and J are TRBV20-1 and TRBJ2-2, with no clear D. V was trimmed by 4 bases and J by 5 bases, leaving 11 bases between them. Germline CDR1 DFQATT, CDR2 SNEGSKA (reference sequence). The CDR3 extends over 13 amino acids.

The V gene is TRBV15, the J gene TRBJ2-2, with 8 bases aligning to TRBD1. The CDR3 runs 15 residues. Germline loops: CDR1 LNHNV, CDR2 YYDKDF (reference sequence). V was pared by 3 bases and J by 7 bases, with 7 bases of the junction left unmatched. The CDR3 here is CATSSLRGLGGELFF. CDR3 nucleotide sequence: TGTGCCACCAGCAGCCTCAGGGGGCTCGGCGGGGAGCTGTTTTTT.

This clonotype was detected only a few times. The chain recombines TRBV6-7 with TRBJ2-5; 9 nucleotides agree with TRBD1. TRBV6-7 is given ORF status, its function remaining uncertain. The V gene end was trimmed by 4 bases and the J gene end by 4 bases; junction bases not matched to a gene: 16. CDR3 length: 18 residues. The CDR3 reads CASSWVGRDRVWRETQYF. In DNA form, the CDR3 reads TGTGCCAGCAGTTGGGTGGGCCGGGACAGGGTCTGGCGAGAGACCCAGTACTTC.

This clonotype was observed a handful of times. This rearrangement joins TRBV7-9 to TRBJ2-7; D call uncertain. In germline, CDR1 is SEHNR, CDR2 FQNEAQ (reference sequence). The CDR3 runs 13 residues. V was clipped by 5 bases and J by 4 bases, with 12 bases between them. DNA of the CDR3: TGTGCCAGCAGCCCCCCGACGGAGTACGAGCAGTACTTC. This translates into CASSPPTEYEQYF.

V is TRBV6-1 and J is TRBJ1-3; TRBD1 is a possible D gene (5 bases). CDR3 length: 14 amino acids. Trimming left V 6 bases short and J 0 bases short, with 9 bases between. Germline lookup yields CDR1 MNHNS and CDR2 SASEGT. The CDR3 DNA sequence: TGTGCCAGCAGAGAGACAGTCTCTGGAAACACCATATATTTT. Its translation is CASRETVSGNTIYF.

This clonotype came up many times. The chain carries TRBV30 and TRBJ1-6; D not certain. The length of the CDR3 is 14 residues. Germline V lookup: CDR1 GTSNPN, CDR2 SVGIG (reference sequence). The V gene lost 0 bases and the J gene lost 6 bases, with 9 bases spanning the gap. CDR3 sequence (DNA): TGTGCCTGGAGTGTCGGTCACTCTAATTCACCCCTCCACTTT. Residues: CAWSVGHSNSPLHF.

The table lists this clonotype with many counts. V is TRBV20-1 and J is TRBJ1-2; the D gene is possibly TRBD1 (6 bases). Germline V lookup: CDR1 DFQATT, CDR2 SNEGSKA (reference sequence). The CDR3 spans 16 residues. The V and J ends lost 0 bases and 8 bases respectively, with 22 bases between them. CDR3 sequence: CSARDPTRGRGNGYTF. The CDR3 coding sequence is TGCAGTGCTAGAGACCCCACCCGTGGCAGGGGTAACGGCTACACCTTC.

This clonotype was detected ten times or more. The chain couples TRBV3-1 to TRBJ1-1; 9 bases are shared with TRBD1. After removal of 8 bases from V and 0 bases from J, the junction contained 7 bases not matched to a gene. Per the germline V gene, CDR1 is LGHDT and CDR2 is YNNKEL (reference sequence). The CDR3 spans 15 residues. The DNA for the CDR3 is TGTGCCAGCGTGCCCGGACAGGGGATGAACACTGAAGCTTTCTTT. Protein: CASVPGQGMNTEAFF.

The chain has TRBV2 and TRBJ2-1, with 12 positions matching TRBD2. The CDR3 totals 13 residues. Germline V gene sequence: CDR1 SNHLY, CDR2 FYNNEI. V lost 9 bases and J lost 8; bases outside the gene matches: 5. The CDR3 DNA is TGTGCCAGACGGACTAGCGGGGCAGATGAGCAGTTCTTC. This gives the protein CARRTSGADEQFF. Supplemented by reference TRBV2 and TRBJ2-1, the full variable domain reads EPEVTQTPSHQVTQMGQEVILRCVPISNHLYFYWYRQILGQKVEFLVSFYNNEISEKSEIFDDQFSVERPDGSNFTLKIRSTKLEDSAMYFCARRTSGADEQFFGPGTRLTVL.

This clonotype occurred a few times. This chain links TRBV27 with TRBJ2-1, with D uncertain. Germline CDR1 MNHEY, CDR2 SMNVEV (reference sequence). The V end was cut by 8 bases, the J end by 6 bases, with 8 bases between. The CDR3 extends over 11 amino acids. The CDR3 nucleotides are TGTGCCAGCGGCCGGTTCAATGAGCAGTTCTTC. As protein: CASGRFNEQFF.